The next 17 T cell receptor beta chains were all read from a single sample in a study of blood T cell repertoires in COVID-19. Using immunoSEQ multiplex PCR, the repertoire was profiled, and TCRdb retains in-frame clones only, with some absent. The sample consists of approximately 220,000 clones, around 82% of them appearing once. The sample was PBMCs or T cells enriched from blood (not recorded which). The receptors were sampled from a woman between 40 and 50 years old who had been exposed to COVID-19.

The chain joins TRBV27 to TRBJ1-2, with TRBD1 matching over 7 bases. The CDR3 has 16 residues. Per germline, CDR1 MNHEY and CDR2 SMNVEV (reference sequence). J gave up 2 bases and V 5 bases, and 11 bases lay outside the gene matches. CDR3 in DNA: TGTGCCAGCAGTCCTACCGCCGGGACAGCAAACTATGGCTACACCTTC. This sequence encodes CASSPTAGTANYGYTF.

J is TRBJ1-1 and V is TRBV10-2; 10 nucleotides agree with TRBD1. V shed 4 bases, J shed 4 bases, and the junction held 12 bases outside the gene matches. Germline V gene lookup returns CDR1 WSHSY and CDR2 SAAADI. The CDR3 length is 17 residues. CDR3 nucleotide sequence: TGCGCCAGCAGTGTAAAATTGTGGGACAGGGGTTCCACTGAAGCTTTCTTT. Protein product: CASSVKLWDRGSTEAFF.

This clone was observed a few times. The chain carries TRBV11-2 and TRBJ1-3; D unclear. V was cut by 6 bases and J by 1 base, with 16 bases left in between. Germline V lookup: CDR1 SGHAT, CDR2 FQNNGV. The CDR3 loop spans 16 amino acids. CDR3 in DNA: TGTGCCAGCAGTATAATCGGAGGGAGGTCTGGAAACACCATATATTTT. It yields the protein CASSIIGGRSGNTIYF.

This clone was found many times. The chain carries TRBV6-5 and TRBJ1-2; 7 bases agree with TRBD1. After removal of 7 bases from V and 8 bases from J, the junction contained 13 bases not matched to a gene. The CDR3 is made up of 14 amino acids. Germline-derived CDR1 and CDR2 are MNHEY and SVGAGI. The CDR3 DNA follows: TGTGCCAGCACGTATCAGACAGGGTCGGAAGGCTACACCTTC. This translates into CASTYQTGSEGYTF.

The V call is TRBV19, the J call TRBJ1-5, with a possible D match to TRBD1 (6 bases). Germline V gene data show CDR1 as LNHDA and CDR2 as SQIVND (reference sequence). V lost 6 bases, J lost 3 bases, and 18 bases lay in between. The CDR3 extends over 16 amino acids. The DNA for the CDR3 is TGTGCCAGTAGAGCCAGGGGCCAACATTACAATCAGCCCCAGCATTTT. The encoded protein is CASRARGQHYNQPQHF.

Remarks on this clone: Other DNA variants within this sample encode the same CDR3. The chain combines TRBV19 with TRBJ1-5, with D unclear. The CDR3 has 15 residues. V dropped 1 base and J dropped 2 bases, with 9 bases sitting between them. Germline V lookup: CDR1 LNHDA, CDR2 SQIVND (reference sequence). CDR3 coding DNA: TGTGCCAGTAGTATAGGGGGAGACGGCAATCAGCCCCAGCATTTT. Translation: CASSIGGDGNQPQHF.

The V and J genes are TRBV6-6 and TRBJ2-3, with D maybe TRBD1 (5 bases). Germline values: CDR1 MNHNY, CDR2 SVGAGI (reference sequence). V was trimmed by 1 base and J by 4 bases, leaving 15 bases between them. This CDR3 has 16 amino acids. CDR3 protein: CASSYFRQGTADTQYF. CDR3 DNA sequence: TGTGCCAGCAGTTACTTTAGGCAGGGCACGGCAGATACGCAGTATTTT.

In its sample, this clone was seen a few times. The chain recombines TRBV19 with TRBJ2-2; unclear D gene. Germline V gene sequence: CDR1 LNHDA, CDR2 SQIVND (reference sequence). CDR3 size: 15 residues. The V end lost 7 bases, the J end lost 0 bases, and 12 bases lay between the germline ends. CDR3: CASTLSGANTGELFF. CDR3 bases: TGTGCCAGTACCCTATCGGGTGCGAACACCGGGGAGCTGTTTTTT.

In DNA, the CDR3 is TGTGCCAGCTCACTGCAGTGGAACACTGAAGCTTTCTTT. Protein: CASSLQWNTEAFF. The gene calls are TRBV18 and TRBJ1-1; D not resolved. Germline lookup yields CDR1 KGHSH and CDR2 LQKENI. This CDR3 region has 13 residues. V lost 4 bases and J 1 base, leaving 7 bases between the germline ends.

The V and J genes are TRBV5-8 and TRBJ1-1; D possibly corresponds to TRBD1 (6 bases). V lost 7 bases and J lost 6, with 19 bases in between. The CDR3 contains 14 residues. Germline V gene sequence: CDR1 SGHTS, CDR2 YDEGEE. The CDR3, as DNA: TGTGCCAGCCTCAGGGGCCAGAGTTGGTCTGAAGCTTTCTTT. Its translation is CASLRGQSWSEAFF.

The rearrangement uses TRBV7-3 and TRBJ2-2; D perhaps matches TRBD2 (6 bases). The V end was cut by 6 bases, the J end by 2 bases, with 19 bases between. The germline gives CDR1 SGHTA, CDR2 FQGTGA. This CDR3 comprises 17 residues. The DNA for the CDR3 is TGTGCCAGCAGTACAAGAGCCGGGACTCCAAACACCGGGGAGCTGTTTTTT. It is translated as CASSTRAGTPNTGELFF.

The chain combines TRBV12-5 with TRBJ1-1, with D possibly TRBD1 on 6 matching bases. Trimming cost V 6 bases and J 10 bases, with 12 bases left between them. Germline V gene sequence: CDR1 LGHNT, CDR2 FRNRAP. CDR3 length: 11 amino acids. CDR3 amino acids: CASGPRGGAFF. CDR3 sequence (DNA): TGTGCTAGTGGGCCGAGGGGGGGAGCTTTCTTT. The full variable domain, completed using reference TRBV12-5 and TRBJ1-1, is DARVTQTPRHKVTEMGQEVTMRCQPILGHNTVFWYRQTMMQGLELLAYFRNRAPLDDSGMPKDRFSAEMPDATLATLKIQPSEPRDSAVYFCASGPRGGAFFGQGTRLTVV.

This chain connects TRBV3-1 (or the pseudogene TRBV3-2) to TRBJ2-3, with 8 positions matching TRBD1. The CDR3 extends over 17 amino acids. V was clipped by 2 bases and J by 0 bases; unmatched bases: 7. Germline loops: CDR1 LGHDT, CDR2 YNNKEL (reference sequence). DNA of the CDR3: TGTGCCAGCAGCCAACACGGGACAGGAGCTAGCACAGATACGCAGTATTTT. Translation gives CASSQHGTGASTDTQYF.

V usage is TRBV30 and J usage is TRBJ1-5; D gene uncertain. This CDR3 has 13 amino acids. CDR1 and CDR2 from the germline V gene are GTSNPN and SVGIG (reference sequence). V lost 4 bases and J 4 bases, leaving 11 bases between the germline ends. CDR3 DNA sequence: TGTGCCTGGAACGCGGGGTCTAATCAGCCCCAGCATTTT. This translates into CAWNAGSNQPQHF.

The sample holds a few counts of this clone. The gene calls are TRBV19 and TRBJ1-5, with 10 bases identical to TRBD1. V lost 1 base to trimming and J lost 7 bases; unmatched junction nucleotides: 4. The length of the CDR3 is 15 residues. CDR1 LNHDA and CDR2 SQIVND come from the germline V gene (reference sequence). The CDR3 DNA reads as TGTGCCAGTAGTATAGGTCCGGACAGGGGGCAGCCCCAGCATTTT. It encodes CASSIGPDRGQPQHF.

The chain employs TRBV30 and TRBJ2-1; TRBD1 might be the D (6 bases). This CDR3 contains 13 residues. The germline V gene encodes CDR1 GTSNPN and CDR2 SVGIG (reference sequence). V lost 4 bases and J 11 bases, leaving 18 bases between the germline ends. CDR3: CAWNEGWGTKQFF. In DNA form, the CDR3 reads TGTGCCTGGAATGAAGGCTGGGGGACAAAGCAGTTCTTC.

Notes on this clone: At the DNA level, this CDR3 is encoded by other sequences in the same sample as well. J is TRBJ1-5 and V is TRBV6-6; possible D gene TRBD1, 6 bases. Trimming pared 6 bases from V and 3 bases from J, leaving 12 bases between. CDR1 is MNHNY, CDR2 SVGAGI, per germline (reference sequence). This CDR3 is built from 14 residues. The CDR3 region is CASSHRDNNQPQHF. The CDR3 DNA reads TGTGCCAGCAGCCACCGGGACAACAATCAGCCCCAGCATTTT.